Listed below are T cell receptor beta chains from one sample, sequenced in a study of sequential checkpoint blockade in melanoma. Only in-frame clones appear in the TCRdb table, and some are missing; sequencing was by immunoSEQ multiplex PCR. Among more than 1,500 clones, about 26% were seen once, and the ten largest hold about an eighth. The sample consisted of tumor tissue (inferred from file names), taken from a patient given nivolumab and ipilimumab in sequence. The source is a human donor with melanoma. Each CDR3 is given with its conserved first and last residue. A D gene is named only where the DNA matches it firmly. The size entry is marked missing in some rows and otherwise reads once, few, many or a size class.

>TRBD1|TRBJ1-1|few|TRBV6-8
CASSRWTGHMNTEAFF
TGTGCCAGCAGTCGATGGACAGGACACATGAACACTGAAGCTTTCTTT
>TRBD2|TRBJ2-1|.|TRBV6-8
CASSDSASGGPDEQFF
TGTGCCAGCAGTGACTCGGCTAGCGGGGGGCCCGATGAGCAGTTCTTC
>TRBD1|TRBJ2-7|few|TRBV5-1
CASSGDRGHYEQYF
TGCGCCAGCAGCGGGGACAGGGGGCATTACGAGCAGTACTTC
>TRBD1|TRBJ2-2|few|TRBV6-8
CASSRTGGDAGELFF
TGTGCCAGCAGCCGGACAGGGGGCGACGCCGGGGAGCTGTTTTTT
>TRBD2|TRBJ2-5|.|TRBV28
CASGSGRADVETQYF
TGTGCCAGCGGAAGCGGGAGGGCCGACGTGGAGACCCAGTACTTC
>.|TRBJ1-6|.|TRBV29-1
CSVAEDNSPLHF
TGCAGCGTTGCAGAAGATAATTCACCCCTCCACTTT
>.|TRBJ1-1|few|TRBV19
CASSVQAMNTEAFF
TGTGCCAGTAGTGTACAGGCTATGAACACTGAAGCTTTCTTT
>TRBD1|TRBJ2-3|few|TRBV9
CASTLGTGGTDTQYF
TGTGCCAGCACCTTAGGGACAGGGGGCACAGATACGCAGTATTTT
>.|TRBJ1-3|.|TRBV14
CASSPRGYSGNTIYF
TGTGCCAGCAGCCCCAGGGGCTACTCTGGAAACACCATATATTTT
>.|TRBJ1-2|.|TRBV6-8
CASSYEHTSYGYTF
TGTGCCAGCAGTTACGAGCACACCTCCTATGGCTACACCTTC
>TRBD2|TRBJ2-1|few|TRBV6-9
CASRPLLAGVTDNEQFF
TGTGCCAGCAGGCCCCTCCTCGCGGGAGTCACAGACAATGAGCAGTTCTTC
>TRBD1|TRBJ2-7|.|TRBV29-1
CSVEDRESYEQYF
TGCAGCGTTGAGGACAGGGAGAGTTACGAGCAGTACTTC
>TRBD1|TRBJ1-2|medium-sized|TRBV28
CASGPRGLEGYTF
TGTGCCAGCGGCCCTAGGGGGCTGGAGGGCTACACCTTC
>TRBD1|TRBJ2-3|.|TRBV19
CASSIRDSSSTDTQYF
TGTGCCAGTAGTATAAGGGACAGTTCTAGCACAGATACGCAGTATTTT
>.|TRBJ1-2|.|TRBV6-8
CASRNPLIIGGYTF
TGTGCCAGCAGGAATCCTCTGATTATCGGTGGCTACACCTTC
>.|TRBJ2-5|.|TRBV18
CASSPPSSSGTQYF
TGTGCCAGCTCACCACCGAGTAGTTCGGGGACCCAGTACTTC
>.|TRBJ2-1|few|TRBV18
CASSPRVGFDEQFF
TGTGCCAGCTCACCACGGGTTGGGTTCGATGAGCAGTTCTTC
>.|TRBJ1-5|few|TRBV11-3
CASSLFSGQENQPQHF
TGTGCCAGCAGCTTGTTTTCGGGTCAGGAAAATCAGCCCCAGCATTTT
>TRBD2|TRBJ2-3|.|TRBV29-1
CSVLGLAGADTQYF
TGCAGCGTTTTGGGACTAGCGGGAGCAGATACGCAGTATTTT
>.|TRBJ2-3|.|TRBV19
CASSSAGVTDTQYF
TGTGCCAGTAGTTCCGCAGGGGTCACAGATACGCAGTATTTT
>.|TRBJ2-5|few|TRBV30
CAWSRRNQETQYF
TGTGCCTGGAGTAGGCGGAACCAAGAGACCCAGTACTTC
>.|TRBJ2-6|.|TRBV1
CTSRGVGLCTKRANVLTF
TGCACCAGCAGAGGGGTTGGTTTGTGCACAAAGCGGGCCAACGTCCTGACTTTC
>.|TRBJ1-3|.|TRBV11-3
CASSRVISSGNTIYF
TGTGCCAGCAGCCGAGTTATCAGCTCTGGAAACACCATATATTTT
>.|TRBJ2-7|medium-sized|TRBV9
CASSPSSYEQYF
TGTGCCAGCAGTCCGTCTTCCTACGAGCAGTACTTC
>.|TRBJ1-2|large|TRBV11-3
CASSLMATPNYGYTF
TGTGCCAGCAGCTTAATGGCGACCCCTAACTATGGCTACACCTTC
>TRBD2|TRBJ2-4|.|TRBV11-3
CASSPRGGANIQYF
TGTGCCAGCAGCCCCCGCGGGGGGGCGAACATTCAGTACTTC
>.|TRBJ1-6|few|TRBV11-3
CASSLRRLGSPLHF
TGTGCCAGCAGCTTAAGGAGGCTGGGTTCACCCCTCCACTTT
>TRBD1|TRBJ2-7|.|TRBV14
CASSQDRTYEQYF
TGTGCCAGCAGCCAGGACAGGACCTACGAGCAGTACTTC
>TRBD1|TRBJ2-7|.|TRBV6-8
CASSSGTGAEEQYF
TGTGCCAGCAGTTCCGGGACAGGGGCTGAAGAGCAGTACTTC